The clone carrying this T cell receptor (beta chain) has a single count. The CDR3 has 20 amino acids. Germline values: CDR1 SGHRS, CDR2 YFSETQ. The J segment lost 1 base and the V segment lost 4 bases, leaving 15 bases of the junction unmatched. This specimen belongs to a study of Ad26.COV2.S vaccination and SARS-CoV-2 variants. Here immunoSEQ multiplex PCR was the method, and the copy in TCRdb shows in-frame clones only, minus some. The sample lists roughly 270,000 clones; approximately 87% were seen once. The sample's treatment: 15 to 20 received Ad26.COV2.S at low or high dose, single or two shots; roughly five received placebo; per-sample allocation not given. Day 63 after the first vaccine or placebo injection was the time point for sampling.

The clonotype was recovered from a person between 18 and 65 years old who received the Ad26.COV2.S COVID-19 vaccine or a placebo. The specimen was peripheral blood, collected in a trial of Ad26.COV2.S vaccine versus placebo. This chain connects TRBV5-1 to TRBJ2-6; 9 bases are shared with TRBD1. The CDR3 region has the DNA TGCGCCAGCAGCCTCGACAGGGGGAGAAGTCGCTGGTCTGGGGCCAACGTCCTGACTTTC. This codes for CASSLDRGRSRWSGANVLTF.